This entry lists 3 T cell receptor beta chains sequenced from one sample in a study of identical twins. One entry per CDR3 protein, called by TCRdb with MiXCR from the 5' RACE reads. The sample includes approximately 690,000 distinct CDR3 sequences, 5.5% to 6.5% of them seen just once. The sample consisted of naive T cells sorted from blood. The receptors were sampled from a man aged 18-30 years in good health.

This clonotype showed up just a few times. This chain joins TRBV29-1 and TRBJ2-4; weak D call: TRBD2 (6 bases). The V end was cut by 4 bases, the J end by 5 bases, with 12 bases between. The CDR3 loop spans 13 amino acids. Per germline, CDR1 SQVTM and CDR2 ANQGSEA. The CDR3 DNA is TGCAGCGTTGCGGGGGTTATGGAAAACATTCAGTACTTC. Amino acid sequence: CSVAGVMENIQYF.

In this sample, this clonotype turned up many times. J is TRBJ2-2 and V is TRBV12-3 or TRBV12-4; D ambiguous. The V gene lost 1 base and the J gene lost 0 bases, with 6 bases spanning the gap. The CDR3 is made up of 15 amino acids. The CDR3 protein is CASSLGVTNTGELFF. The CDR3 DNA follows: TGTGCCAGCAGTTTAGGGGTCACGAACACCGGGGAGCTGTTTTTT.

There are many counts of this clonotype. This chain links TRBV24-1 with TRBJ2-2; no reliable D call. Germline V lookup: CDR1 KGHDR, CDR2 SFDVKD. This CDR3 contains 16 residues. Deletions cut 1 base from V and 4 bases from J, with 12 bases between. CDR3 in DNA: TGTGCCACCAGTGATTTAAAGGACGGTAGCACCGGGGAGCTGTTTTTT. This sequence encodes CATSDLKDGSTGELFF.